This TCR beta chain originates from a study of shared clonotypes between healthy human individuals. Profiling relied on immunoSEQ multiplex PCR, and the TCRdb table lists in-frame clones only, not all of them. The sample carries about 2,500,000 clones, 85% to 95% recorded once. Study results and caveats: When compared with the clonotypes that were shared by all four sorted-subset donors, the non-shared clonotypes turned out to have lower generation probabilities.

With 8 bases clipped from V and 8 bases from J, the junction kept 12 bases outside the gene matches. CDR3 size: 14 residues. Germline-derived CDR1 and CDR2 are MNHEY and SVGAGI. This clone came up a few times. Its antigen is unknown. This clonotype originated in a man between 18 and 35 years old in good health. Material for sequencing was naive CD4+ T cells sorted from blood. Subset in this sample: CD45RA+ positively selected. This chain joins TRBV6-5 and TRBJ1-2; 9 bases are a match to TRBD1. CDR3 sequence (DNA): TGTGCCAGCCCCGCGGACAGGGGAAATCGCGGCTACACCTTC. Protein product: CASPADRGNRGYTF.